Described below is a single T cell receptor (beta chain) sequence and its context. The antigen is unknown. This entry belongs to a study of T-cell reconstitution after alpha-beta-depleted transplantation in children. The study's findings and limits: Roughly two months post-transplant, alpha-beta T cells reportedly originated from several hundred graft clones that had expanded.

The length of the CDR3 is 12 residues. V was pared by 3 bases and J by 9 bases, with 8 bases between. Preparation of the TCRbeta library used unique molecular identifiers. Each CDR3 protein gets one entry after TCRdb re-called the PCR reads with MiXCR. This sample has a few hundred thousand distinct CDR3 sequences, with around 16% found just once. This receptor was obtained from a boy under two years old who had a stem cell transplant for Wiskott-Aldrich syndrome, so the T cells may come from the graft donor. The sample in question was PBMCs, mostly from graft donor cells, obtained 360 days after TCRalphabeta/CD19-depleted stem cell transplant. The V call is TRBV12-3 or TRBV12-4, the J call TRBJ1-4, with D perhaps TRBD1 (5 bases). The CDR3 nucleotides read TGTGCCAGCAGTTTCGGGGGGAAAAAACTGTTTTTT. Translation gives CASSFGGKKLFF.